Listed below are T cell receptor beta chains from one sample, sequenced in a study of neurological immune-mediated disorders. TCRdb passed the 5' RACE reads through MiXCR, listing each CDR3 protein once. The table has about 66,000 distinct CDR3 sequences, roughly 10% seen once. Sequencing input: PBMCs. The receptors come from a young man in good health. Both conserved end residues are part of each CDR3. D genes are given only for firm matches. Clone size is given for some rows only: seen once, a few or many times, or a class if the clone is expanded.

>TRBJ2-1|.|TRBV2|many
CASSRASATTNNEQFF
TGTGCCAGCAGTAGGGCTTCCGCTACAACAAACAATGAGCAGTTCTTC
>TRBJ2-7|.|TRBV5-1|many
CASSWDGPYEQYF
TGCGCCAGCAGCTGGGACGGGCCCTACGAGCAGTACTTC
>TRBJ2-7|.|TRBV7-3|.
CASSPRGGMEQYF
TGTGCCAGTAGCCCCAGGGGGGGGATGGAGCAGTACTTC
>TRBJ2-3|.|TRBV6-5|many
CASRGGQFNSDTQYF
TGTGCCAGCAGGGGGGGACAGTTTAATTCAGATACGCAGTATTTT
>TRBJ2-1|.|TRBV4-2|many
CASSQDPARDYEQFF
TGTGCCAGCAGCCAAGATCCGGCCCGGGATTATGAGCAGTTCTTC
>TRBJ2-1|TRBD2|TRBV28|.
CASLSFRTSRRTNEQFF
TGTGCCAGCCTTAGTTTCCGGACTAGCAGGAGGACCAATGAGCAGTTCTTC
>TRBJ2-1|.|TRBV4-3|many
CASRPTGTTSEQFF
TGCGCCAGCAGGCCCACCGGGACCACCAGTGAGCAGTTCTTC
>TRBJ2-1|TRBD2|TRBV29-1|few
CSVEGLANTYNEQFF
TGCAGCGTTGAAGGACTAGCGAACACCTACAATGAGCAGTTCTTC
>TRBJ1-2|.|TRBV20-1|many
CSAPAEVLDYGYTF
TGCAGTGCCCCCGCCGAGGTTTTGGACTATGGCTACACCTTC
>TRBJ2-5|TRBD2|TRBV5-5|many
CASRSGGGQETQYF
TGTGCCAGCAGATCCGGGGGAGGGCAAGAGACCCAGTACTTC
>TRBJ2-6|.|TRBV10-3|many
CAISESTGASGANVLTF
TGTGCCATCAGTGAGTCGACGGGGGCCTCTGGGGCCAACGTCCTGACTTTC
>TRBJ2-7|TRBD1|TRBV6-6|many
CASSPGQVKYEQYF
TGTGCCAGCAGTCCGGGACAGGTTAAATACGAGCAGTACTTC
>TRBJ2-5|TRBD2|TRBV29-1|many
CSVSATSGRPSKETQYF
TGCAGCGTTAGTGCTACTAGCGGGAGGCCCTCCAAAGAGACCCAGTACTTC
>TRBJ2-7|.|TRBV28|many
CASTSGPSYEQYF
TGTGCCAGCACCTCAGGGCCCTCCTACGAGCAGTACTTC
>TRBJ1-1|TRBD1|TRBV5-1|many
CASSFLTGANTEAFF
TGCGCCAGCAGCTTTCTTACAGGGGCGAACACTGAAGCTTTCTTT
>TRBJ1-5|.|TRBV20-1|many
CSAWPYSNQPQHF
TGCAGTGCCTGGCCTTATAGCAATCAGCCCCAGCATTTT
>TRBJ2-3|TRBD2|TRBV28|.
CASNSAGAITYTQYF
TGTGCCAGCAATTCTGCGGGAGCCATCACGTATACGCAGTATTTT
>TRBJ2-7|.|TRBV20-1|many
CSARGGFSYEQYF
TGCAGTGCTAGAGGCGGGTTTTCCTACGAGCAGTACTTC
>TRBJ2-1|.|TRBV6-6|many
CASQGGNDNEQFF
TGTGCCAGCCAGGGCGGTAACGACAATGAGCAGTTCTTC
>TRBJ2-4|TRBD2|TRBV28|many
CASRPSGKNIQYF
TGTGCCAGCAGACCTAGCGGTAAAAACATTCAGTACTTC
>TRBJ2-6|TRBD1|TRBV28|many
CASRGGQGISGANVLTF
TGTGCCAGCAGGGGTGGACAGGGGATATCTGGGGCCAACGTCCTGACTTTC
>TRBJ2-1|.|TRBV7-8|many
CASSSTAYSYNEQFF
TGTGCCAGCAGCTCGACAGCATACTCCTACAATGAGCAGTTCTTC
>TRBJ2-5|.|TRBV10-3|many
CAISAGDGKETQYF
TGTGCCATCAGTGCCGGGGACGGGAAAGAGACCCAGTACTTC
>TRBJ2-5|.|TRBV5-1|many
CASSLSISGGEETQYF
TGCGCCAGCAGCTTGTCTATTAGCGGAGGGGAAGAGACCCAGTACTTC
>TRBJ2-5|TRBD2|TRBV4-2|many
CASSQDGSGSPETQYF
TGTGCCAGCAGCCAAGATGGAAGCGGGAGCCCAGAGACCCAGTACTTC
>TRBJ1-1|TRBD1|TRBV20-1|many
CSARGGQSLEAFF
TGCAGTGCTAGAGGGGGACAGTCTCTTGAAGCTTTCTTT
>TRBJ2-2|TRBD1|TRBV7-2|many
CASSLASGGTGELFF
TGTGCCAGCAGCTTAGCCTCAGGGGGCACCGGGGAGCTGTTTTTT
>TRBJ2-7|.|TRBV20-1|many
CSAREFGSAYEQYF
TGCAGTGCTAGAGAATTCGGGAGCGCCTACGAGCAGTACTTC
>TRBJ1-2|.|TRBV20-1|many
CSARDSAGSNYGYTF
TGCAGTGCTAGAGATTCAGCAGGGTCTAACTATGGCTACACCTTC
>TRBJ2-2|TRBD1|TRBV6-2/TRBV6-3|many
CASSRQGTGELFF
TGTGCCAGCAGTCGACAGGGGACCGGGGAGCTGTTTTTT
>TRBJ1-2|.|TRBV7-2|many
CASSLASLGTGYTF
TGTGCCAGCAGCTTAGCTTCGTTGGGGACGGGCTACACCTTC
>TRBJ2-1|.|TRBV14|many
CASSRFRAAGFDEQFF
TGTGCCAGCAGCCGCTTCCGGGCCGCGGGGTTCGATGAGCAGTTCTTC
>TRBJ2-7|.|TRBV12-3/TRBV12-4|many
CASSLAGFDEQYF
TGTGCCAGCAGTTTGGCGGGATTCGACGAGCAGTACTTC
>TRBJ2-7|.|TRBV7-2|.
CGSSLTYEQYF
TGTGGCAGCAGCTTAACATACGAGCAGTACTTC
>TRBJ1-2|.|TRBV11-2|many
CASSLGRPNYGYTF
TGTGCCAGCAGCTTAGGACGGCCTAACTATGGCTACACCTTC
>TRBJ2-5|TRBD2|TRBV20-1|many
CSASASGSGETQYF
TGCAGTGCTAGTGCTAGCGGGAGTGGTGAGACCCAGTACTTC
>TRBJ2-7|.|TRBV29-1|many
CSVAGGPYEQYF
TGCAGCGTTGCCGGGGGCCCCTACGAGCAGTACTTC